This record looks at one TCR beta chain sequence and its context. Its antigen remains unknown. This sample is part of a study of CD8+ T cells in alopecia areata. General observations from the study: With patients, TCR sharing proved less clear than in mice, a difference possibly related to HLA. Administration of tofacitinib significantly diminished scalp clonality and expanded CD8+ clones within the top 100.

Treatment: oral pan-JAK inhibitor, 5-10 mg twice daily. RNA extraction and reverse transcription yielded cDNA as sequencing template. Profiling relied on immunoSEQ multiplex PCR, and the TCRdb table lists in-frame clones only, not all of them. Here the sample spans roughly 190,000 clones, approximately 56% being singletons. This CDR3 has 13 amino acids. Germline CDR1 is SEHNR and CDR2 is FQNEAQ (reference sequence). Between the trimmed V and J ends, which lost 4 bases and 8 bases, there was a span of 14 bases. Here the sequenced sample was CD4+ T cells sorted from blood, taken at week 4, from a patient treated with tofacitinib. This rearrangement joins TRBV7-9 to TRBJ1-2; unclear D gene. The sequence derives from a human donor with alopecia areata. The CDR3 DNA follows: TGTGCCAGCAGCTCGACATCCTATCGGGGCTACACCTTC. It translates to CASSSTSYRGYTF.